The 5 T cell receptor beta chains reported below all come from one sample, sequenced in a study of T cells in Graves' hyperthyroidism and ophthalmopathy. Template material for amplifying TCR beta CDR3 regions consisted of RNA transcripts. Primed by the HTBI set, a first-round RT-PCR was run on the TCR CDR3. TCRdb used MiXCR to reprocess the multiplex PCR reads, holding one entry per CDR3 protein. The repertoire holds 250,000 to 300,000 distinct CDR3 sequences, with roughly an eighth as singletons. Sequencing input: blood. The receptors were gathered from a woman aged 40 to 50 with Graves' hyperthyroidism.

This clonotype was seen repeatedly, ten times or more. The rearrangement uses TRBV6-6 and TRBJ2-1; 7 positions match TRBD1. This CDR3 region has 17 residues. V was clipped by 2 bases and J by 12 bases; unmatched bases: 19. CDR1 MNHNY and CDR2 SVGAGI come from the germline V gene (reference sequence). The CDR3 sequence is CASSYTGQASLMVRQFF. Here the CDR3 DNA reads TGTGCCAGCAGTTACACCGGACAGGCCTCATTGATGGTTCGGCAGTTCTTC.

The chain couples TRBV10-3 to TRBJ1-4; perhaps TRBD1 as D (6 bases). This CDR3 region has 13 residues. The germline V gene encodes CDR1 ENHRY and CDR2 SYGVKD. V was pared by 8 bases and J by 8 bases, with 15 bases between. CDR3 sequence: CAIRGGAGEKLFF. The CDR3 region has the DNA TGTGCCATCCGGGGGGGCGCGGGAGAAAAACTGTTTTTT.

V usage is TRBV20-1 and J usage is TRBJ2-1, with 13 bases identical to TRBD2. With V trimmed by 5 bases and J by 6 bases, 7 bases remained unmatched. This CDR3 is built from 15 residues. CDR1 is DFQATT, CDR2 SNEGSKA, per germline (reference sequence). The CDR3 region is CSARSGLAGLNEQFF. CDR3 DNA sequence: TGCAGTGCTCGCTCGGGACTAGCGGGACTCAATGAGCAGTTCTTC.

This clonotype was observed a few times. The rearrangement joins TRBV19 to TRBJ1-1, with D possibly matching TRBD1 (6 bases). The germline V and J ends were trimmed by 5 bases and 0 bases, with 13 bases remaining between them. The germline V gene encodes CDR1 LNHDA and CDR2 SQIVND (reference sequence). The CDR3 runs to 15 residues. CDR3 sequence reads: CASSPLGGLNTEAFF. Written as DNA, the CDR3 is TGTGCCAGTAGTCCTCTAGGGGGTCTGAACACTGAAGCTTTCTTT. The complete variable domain, with remaining parts taken from reference TRBV19 and TRBJ1-1, reads DGGITQSPKYLFRKEGQNVTLSCEQNLNHDAMYWYRQDPGQGLRLIYYSQIVNDFQKGDIAEGYSVSREKKESFPLTVTSAQKNPTAFYLCASSPLGGLNTEAFFGQGTRLTVV.

This chain links TRBV7-2 with TRBJ2-3; D is unresolved. CDR1 and CDR2 from the germline V gene are SGHTA and FQGNSA. V gave up 4 bases and J gave up 9 bases, with 14 bases separating them. This CDR3 has 13 residues. The CDR3 DNA reads TGTGCCAGCAGCTCCGGCCAAGTGGGAACGCAGTATTTT. Translating it yields CASSSGQVGTQYF.